These 3 T cell receptor beta chains were all obtained from the same sample, sequenced in a study. One entry per CDR3 protein, called by TCRdb with MiXCR from the 5' RACE reads. The table lists about 41,000 distinct CDR3 sequences, just under 30% of them singletons. Specimen: memory CD4+ T cells sorted from a lymph node. Sample subset: memory CD4+ T cells, CD4+CD45RO+CD25-. The receptor set was obtained from a female donor with breast cancer.

This clonotype came up a few times. V usage is TRBV15 and J usage is TRBJ2-7; the match to TRBD2 covers 7 bases. V trimming: 5 bases; J trimming: 5 bases; junction bases outside the gene matches: 15. Germline V gene sequence: CDR1 LNHNV, CDR2 YYDKDF (reference sequence). This CDR3 region has 16 residues. The CDR3 region is CATSQLAGPPGNEQYF. The CDR3 nucleotides are TGTGCCACCAGCCAATTAGCGGGTCCACCAGGAAACGAGCAGTACTTC.

This clonotype appeared a few times. The chain has TRBV7-3 and TRBJ1-6, with D uncertain. Germline V lookup: CDR1 SGHTA, CDR2 FQGTGA. V lost 2 bases and J 7 bases, leaving 6 bases between the germline ends. The CDR3 is 13 amino acids. This chain's CDR3 is CASSLLLNSPLHF. The CDR3 region has the DNA TGTGCCAGCAGCTTACTACTCAATTCACCCCTCCACTTT.

This chain connects TRBV4-2 to TRBJ2-5; 8 bases match TRBD1. CDR1 is LGHNA and CDR2 is YNFKEQ in the germline V gene. This CDR3 is built from 14 residues. V dropped 4 bases and J dropped 1; count of bases not matched to a gene: 2. The DNA of the CDR3 is TGTGCCAGCAGCCTCGACAGGGGCCAAGAGACCCAGTACTTC. This codes for CASSLDRGQETQYF.